The present entry profiles one TCR beta chain with its context. The record originates from a study of CD8 T cells in Susac syndrome. CDR1 and CDR2 from the germline V gene are SGHNT and YYREEE (reference sequence). The V and J ends lost 4 bases and 0 bases, in that order; junction bases with no gene match: 7. CDR3 length: 18 amino acids. Blood CD8+ and CD4+ T cells underwent high-throughput TCR beta sequencing. The multiple sclerosis controls comprised treatment-naive patients whose relapsing-remitting disease was stable or active. The CD8+ and CD4+ T cells were negatively isolated, with the TEMRA cells enriched by FACS. Reverse transcription used about 0.5 to 1 ug RNA and random hexamers. TCRdb passed the immunoSEQ multiplex PCR reads through MiXCR, listing each CDR3 protein once. Of 150,000 to 200,000 distinct CDR3 sequences in the sample, roughly 92% were seen once.

The sample taken for sequencing was CD4+ T cells from PBMCs. V and J are TRBV5-4 and TRBJ2-1, with 13 nucleotides matching TRBD2. This clonotype was sampled from a human donor with multiple sclerosis. The CDR3 sequence is CASSRGGTSGASYNEQFF. DNA of the CDR3: TGTGCCAGCAGCCGCGGGGGGACTAGCGGGGCCTCCTACAATGAGCAGTTCTTC.